Following are 23 T cell receptor beta chains from one sample sequenced in a study of CD8+ T cells in alopecia areata. Treatment noted: oral pan-JAK inhibitor, 5-10 mg twice daily. It was cDNA, reverse transcribed from extracted RNA, that served as the sequencing template. Sequencing was performed with immunoSEQ multiplex PCR; in TCRdb, only in-frame clones are kept and a portion is missing. This sample has 170,000 or so clones, with roughly 61% found just once. The sample consisted of CD8+ T cells sorted from blood, taken at week 24, from a patient treated with tofacitinib. Every receptor here comes from a human donor with alopecia areata.

The rearrangement links TRBV4-1 to TRBJ1-5, with D hard to call. V was trimmed by 2 bases and J by 5 bases, leaving 13 bases between them. This CDR3 has 15 amino acids. CDR1 MGHRA and CDR2 YSYEKL come from the germline V gene. CDR3 nucleotides: TGCGCCAGCAGCCAAACTGGAACACCATATCAGCCCCAGCATTTT. Its translation is CASSQTGTPYQPQHF.

A few counts support this clone. The chain combines TRBV27 with TRBJ2-2, with TRBD1 matching over 7 bases. The CDR3 runs 14 residues. V shed 3 bases and J 4 bases; nucleotides not matched to a gene: 2. CDR1 is MNHEY, CDR2 SMNVEV, per germline (reference sequence). CDR3 protein: CASSFAGGTGELFF. In DNA, the CDR3 is TGTGCCAGCAGTTTCGCAGGGGGCACCGGGGAGCTGTTTTTT.

The chain is built from TRBV25-1 and TRBJ1-2; no definite D call. The CDR3 contains 15 residues. CDR1 and CDR2 (germline): MGHDK, SYGVNS. V lost 2 bases and J 4 bases, leaving 14 bases between the germline ends. The CDR3 sequence: CASSERGRRTYGYTF. The CDR3 bases are TGTGCCAGCAGTGAAAGAGGACGGAGGACCTATGGCTACACCTTC.

J is TRBJ2-7 and V is TRBV5-1; 7 bases are a match to TRBD1. V shed 4 bases and J 5 bases; nucleotides not matched to a gene: 9. CDR1 is SGHRS and CDR2 is YFSETQ in the germline V gene. The CDR3 is 14 residues long. Here the CDR3 DNA reads TGCGCCAGCAGCCTACGACAGGGTGGAGACGAGCAGTACTTC. Its protein product is CASSLRQGGDEQYF.

This clone was detected only a few times. The chain links TRBV14 to TRBJ1-2; D perhaps matches TRBD1 (5 bases). V was clipped by 4 bases and J by 4 bases, with 10 bases between them. CDR1 SGHDN and CDR2 FVKESK come from the germline V gene. This CDR3 comprises 13 residues. The chain's CDR3 is CASSRVTAYGYTF. The CDR3 coding sequence is TGTGCCAGCAGCCGCGTGACAGCCTATGGCTACACCTTC.

The chain carries TRBV7-3 and TRBJ2-7, with no clear D. Germline CDR1 and CDR2: SGHTA and FQGTGA. The CDR3 is 13 residues long. V was cut by 0 bases and J by 5 bases, with 8 bases left in between. CDR3 loop: CASSLTPLNEQYF. The CDR3 DNA reads TGTGCCAGCAGCTTAACCCCTCTAAACGAGCAGTACTTC.

The chain joins TRBV7-9 to TRBJ1-5; no clear D gene. V lost 1 base, J lost 7 bases, and 11 bases lay in between. The CDR3 covers 14 residues. CDR1 and CDR2 from the germline V gene are SEHNR and FQNEAQ (reference sequence). The CDR3 here is CASSLGGSGQPQHF. CDR3 coding DNA: TGTGCCAGCAGCTTAGGGGGTAGCGGGCAGCCCCAGCATTTT.

The chain has TRBV7-9 and TRBJ1-2; TRBD1 might be the D (5 bases). In germline, CDR1 is SEHNR, CDR2 FQNEAQ (reference sequence). CDR3 length: 14 residues. With 0 bases removed from V and 8 bases from J, the gap between germline ends came to 13 bases. The DNA of the CDR3 is TGTGCCAGCAGCTTAGCGGCGCAGGGCTGGGGCTACACCTTC. The encoded protein is CASSLAAQGWGYTF.

The chain employs TRBV13 and TRBJ1-5, with a possible D match to TRBD1 (6 bases). In germline, CDR1 is PRHDT, CDR2 FYEKMQ (reference sequence). V lost 5 bases to trimming and J lost 4 bases, with 12 bases between them. The CDR3 is made up of 14 amino acids. The CDR3 spells CASSLSTGNQPQHF. The CDR3 coding sequence is TGTGCCAGCAGCCTGTCTACAGGGAATCAGCCCCAGCATTTT.

V and J are TRBV7-8 and TRBJ1-1; a possible D gene is TRBD1 (5 bases). V lost 3 bases and J lost 1, with 9 bases in between. CDR1 SGHVS and CDR2 FQNEAQ come from the germline V gene. CDR3 length equals 14 residues. CDR3 in DNA: TGTGCCAGCAGCTTGAGGGGATCGAACACTGAAGCTTTCTTT. This encodes CASSLRGSNTEAFF.

The chain has TRBV4-1 and TRBJ2-7, with D perhaps assigned TRBD1 or TRBD2 (5 bases each). V was clipped by 6 bases and J by 0 bases, with 18 bases between them. Germline CDR1 and CDR2: MGHRA and YSYEKL. The CDR3 is made up of 16 amino acids. The CDR3 DNA follows: TGCGCCAGCAGTCCGGGATGGGGCCGTAGCTCCTACGAGCAGTACTTC. Its translation: CASSPGWGRSSYEQYF.

The chain uses TRBV27 and TRBJ2-5; 7 bases map to TRBD1. CDR1 is MNHEY, CDR2 SMNVEV, per germline (reference sequence). This CDR3 is built from 15 residues. V shed 5 bases and J 4 bases; nucleotides not matched to a gene: 10. The CDR3 nucleotides are TGTGCCAGCAGTAGGACTGACAGGGCAATAGAGACCCAGTACTTC. Its protein product is CASSRTDRAIETQYF.

V gene TRBV4-1 combines with J gene TRBJ2-7; either TRBD1 or TRBD2 may fit D (6 bases each). Trimming cost V 3 bases and J 6 bases, with 21 bases left between them. The CDR3 loop spans 16 amino acids. Germline V lookup: CDR1 MGHRA, CDR2 YSYEKL. For the CDR3, the DNA is TGCGCCAGCAGCCAGGACGTTCCGGGGGCGTCAGGCGAGCAGTACTTC. This codes for CASSQDVPGASGEQYF.

This rearrangement joins TRBV10-3 to TRBJ2-3; possibly TRBD2 for D (6 bases). V dropped 10 bases and J dropped 3 bases, with 11 bases sitting between them. CDR1 and CDR2 (germline): ENHRY, SYGVKD. The CDR3 has 12 residues. CDR3 residues: CATAGGTDTQYF. The CDR3 DNA reads TGTGCCACCGCCGGAGGGACAGATACGCAGTATTTT.

CDR3 in amino acids: CASSLVDRGLYEQYF. The CDR3, as DNA: TGTGCCAGCAGCCTCGTAGACAGGGGGCTCTACGAGCAGTACTTC. The chain has TRBV14 and TRBJ2-7, with 10 positions matching TRBD1. The trim removed 4 bases at V and 3 bases at J, leaving 6 bases unmatched. Germline V lookup: CDR1 SGHDN, CDR2 FVKESK. This CDR3 has 15 amino acids. Full variable domain (missing parts from reference TRBV14 and TRBJ2-7): EAGVTQFPSHSVIEKGQTVTLRCDPISGHDNLYWYRRVMGKEIKFLLHFVKESKQDESGMPNNRFLAERTGGTYSTLKVQPAELEDSGVYFCASSLVDRGLYEQYFGPGTRLTVT.

V gene TRBV15 combines with J gene TRBJ2-7; TRBD1 or TRBD2 may be the D gene (5 bases each). From germline, CDR1 is LNHNV and CDR2 YYDKDF (reference sequence). V lost 5 bases and J lost 1, with 18 bases in between. This CDR3 is 16 amino acids long. The chain's CDR3 is CATSWGLGERSYEQYF. Here the CDR3 DNA reads TGTGCCACCAGCTGGGGGTTGGGGGAAAGGTCCTACGAGCAGTACTTC.

This chain uses TRBV7-9 with TRBJ1-1; the match to TRBD1 covers 7 bases. The CDR3 runs to 13 residues. CDR1 and CDR2 (germline): SEHNR, FQNEAQ (reference sequence). The junction had 2 bases not matched to a gene; V was cut back by 2 bases and J by 5 bases. This CDR3 is CASSLWDSTEAFF. As DNA, the CDR3 is TGTGCCAGCAGCTTATGGGACAGTACTGAAGCTTTCTTT. The variable domain in full, completed from reference TRBV7-9 and TRBJ1-1, reads DTGVSQNPRHKITKRGQNVTFRCDPISEHNRLYWYRQTLGQGPEFLTYFQNEAQLEKSRLLSDRFSAERPKGSFSTLEIQRTEQGDSAMYLCASSLWDSTEAFFGQGTRLTVV.

V usage is TRBV2 and J usage is TRBJ1-6; 10 bases fit TRBD1. With 8 bases clipped from V and 9 bases from J, the junction kept 7 bases outside the gene matches. The CDR3 length is 14 residues. Germline V gives CDR1 SNHLY, CDR2 FYNNEI. The CDR3 sequence is CASVGTGVGSPLHF. The CDR3 bases are TGTGCCAGCGTTGGGACAGGGGTGGGTTCACCCCTCCACTTT.

J is TRBJ2-1 and V is TRBV11-2; 11 bases line up with TRBD2. The germline V gene encodes CDR1 SGHAT and CDR2 FQNNGV. The CDR3 has 19 residues. The trim removed 5 bases at V and 0 bases at J, leaving 12 bases unmatched. CDR3 sequence: CASSPLLAGATYSYNEQFF. The CDR3 region has the DNA TGTGCCAGCAGCCCCTTACTAGCGGGGGCGACTTACTCCTACAATGAGCAGTTCTTC.

This clone was found once. Additional DNA sequences in this sample encode the identical CDR3. This chain joins TRBV13 and TRBJ2-3, with 7 bases lining up with TRBD2. The J segment lost 3 bases and the V segment lost 3 bases, leaving 3 bases of the junction unmatched. Germline V gene sequence: CDR1 PRHDT, CDR2 FYEKMQ (reference sequence). The CDR3 runs to 14 residues. In DNA form, the CDR3 reads TGTGCCAGCAGCTTCCGCGGGGGAACAGATACGCAGTATTTT. It codes for CASSFRGGTDTQYF.

J is TRBJ1-2 and V is TRBV7-9, with 7 bases aligning to TRBD1. The CDR3 runs 15 residues. V shed 8 bases, J shed 0 bases, and the junction held 9 bases outside the gene matches. Germline V gene sequence: CDR1 SEHNR, CDR2 FQNEAQ (reference sequence). The CDR3: CASGRQGFANYGYTF. DNA for the CDR3: TGTGCCAGCGGCAGACAGGGATTCGCTAACTATGGCTACACCTTC.

The genes are TRBV9 and TRBJ1-2; D not resolved. The CDR3 has 11 amino acids. V lost 3 bases and J lost 7, with 7 bases in between. CDR1 and CDR2 from the germline V gene are SGDLS and YYNGEE. The CDR3 region is CASSGGGGYTF. The CDR3 region has the DNA TGTGCCAGCAGCGGGGGTGGTGGCTACACCTTC.

This clone was observed once. The rearrangement joins TRBV6-5 to TRBJ2-5; D is possibly TRBD2 (7 bases). This CDR3 is 16 amino acids long. V was clipped by 0 bases and J by 1 base, with 12 bases between them. The germline V gene has CDR1 MNHEY and CDR2 SVGAGI. The CDR3 nucleotides are TGTGCCAGCAGTTACTCTCCGGCGGGGGCCCAAGAGACCCAGTACTTC. It codes for CASSYSPAGAQETQYF.